One sample yielded the 9 T cell receptor beta chains listed below, sequenced in a study of molecular identifiers for immune sequencing clone quantification. TCRdb independently ran MiXCR on the PCR reads; one entry per CDR3 protein. This sample has over 85,000 distinct CDR3 sequences, with about 21% found just once. The sample taken for sequencing was naive CD8+ T cells from blood, with Jurkat cell RNA spiked in. Sample subset: FACS-sorted CD8+CD4-CCR7+CD45RA+ naive T cells. The origin of the receptors is a human donor in good health. Some libraries in this study had Jurkat cell RNA spiked in.

This clonotype was observed many times. The genes are TRBV7-3 and TRBJ2-1; 7 bases fit TRBD2. CDR3 length: 16 amino acids. Germline loops: CDR1 SGHTA, CDR2 FQGTGA. The V and J ends lost 0 bases and 0 bases, in that order; junction bases with no gene match: 2. The CDR3: CASSLTGGNSYNEQFF. CDR3 DNA: TGTGCCAGCAGCTTAACGGGGGGGAACTCCTACAATGAGCAGTTCTTC.

This clonotype was detected a few times. J is TRBJ1-5 and V is TRBV20-1; D is perhaps TRBD1 (5 bases). V dropped 5 bases and J dropped 0 bases, with 29 bases sitting between them. CDR3 length: 20 residues. Per the germline V gene, CDR1 is DFQATT and CDR2 is SNEGSKA (reference sequence). CDR3 nucleotides: TGCAGTGCTCGAAGGAGAGGTGTCACAGGCGAACTTTATAGCAATCAGCCCCAGCATTTT. Amino acid sequence: CSARRRGVTGELYSNQPQHF.

Concerning this clonotype itself: Sequence at one end of the junction differs from germline and may be a read error. The chain links TRBV28 to TRBJ2-7; the D gene could be TRBD1 or TRBD2 (6 bases each). Per germline, CDR1 MDHEN and CDR2 SYDVKM. CDR3 size: 12 residues. CDR3 sequence (DNA): TGTGCCAGCAGTCTGGGGGGCTACGAGCAGCACTTC. This codes for CASSLGGYEQHF.

This clonotype was seen only a few times. The chain joins TRBV4-1 to TRBJ2-1, with D unresolved. The germline CDR1 and CDR2 sequences are MGHRA and YSYEKL. The germline V and J ends were trimmed by 1 base and 5 bases, with 9 bases remaining between them. This CDR3 spans 14 amino acids. The CDR3 sequence is CASSQGVRNNEQFF. The CDR3 DNA reads as TGCGCCAGCAGCCAAGGTGTCAGGAACAATGAGCAGTTCTTC.

This clonotype was observed a handful of times. The CDR3 sequence: CASSYPTGTNTDTQYF. In nucleotides, the CDR3 is TGTGCCAGCAGTTATCCCACAGGGACGAACACAGATACGCAGTATTTT. The V gene is TRBV6-2 or TRBV6-3, the J gene TRBJ2-3; weak D call: TRBD1 (6 bases). This CDR3 is built from 16 residues. Germline V CDR1 and CDR2: MNHEY, SVGEGT. The V gene lost 3 bases and the J gene lost 2 bases, with 15 bases spanning the gap.

This clonotype has more than one count but fewer than ten. V and J are TRBV20-1 and TRBJ2-7; 7 positions agree with TRBD1. Germline V gene sequence: CDR1 DFQATT, CDR2 SNEGSKA (reference sequence). This CDR3 is 11 amino acids long. V trimming: 6 bases; J trimming: 3 bases; junction bases outside the gene matches: 2. The CDR3 DNA reads as TGCAGTGCCCGACAGGGCTACGAGCAGTACTTC. Translating it yields CSARQGYEQYF.

Regarding this clonotype: It may be a read error: a sequence one base away is much more abundant. This rearrangement joins TRBV4-3 to TRBJ2-1; 8 nucleotides line up with TRBD2. V was pared by 1 base and J by 12 bases, with 11 bases of the junction left unmatched. Germline values: CDR1 LGHNA, CDR2 YSLEER. The CDR3 spans 15 residues. The CDR3 is CASSQGRGGLGVQFF. The CDR3 region has the DNA TGCGCCAGCAGCCAAGGCCGGGGGGGGCTCGGTGTGCAGTTCTTC.

This clonotype was counted at least ten times. The chain employs TRBV29-1 and TRBJ1-2, with D maybe TRBD1 (6 bases). Germline V gives CDR1 SQVTM, CDR2 ANQGSEA. Trimming shortened V by 7 bases and J by 4 bases, and 16 bases separated the two germline ends. The CDR3 is made up of 13 amino acids. CDR3 DNA sequence: TGCAGCGCTCTTTGGGGGGCTGGCTATGGCTACACCTTC. This gives the protein CSALWGAGYGYTF.

For this clonotype: This could be a read error, since a much larger clone is one nucleotide away. The chain employs TRBV19 and TRBJ2-3; possibly TRBD2 for D (6 bases). Germline V gene sequence: CDR1 LNHDA, CDR2 SQIVND (reference sequence). The V and J ends lost 1 base and 4 bases respectively, with 9 bases between them. The CDR3 runs to 14 residues. The CDR3 region has the DNA TGTGCCAGTAGTATAGTAGGAGGGGCAGATACGCAGTATTTT. Translated, it gives CASSIVGGADTQYF.